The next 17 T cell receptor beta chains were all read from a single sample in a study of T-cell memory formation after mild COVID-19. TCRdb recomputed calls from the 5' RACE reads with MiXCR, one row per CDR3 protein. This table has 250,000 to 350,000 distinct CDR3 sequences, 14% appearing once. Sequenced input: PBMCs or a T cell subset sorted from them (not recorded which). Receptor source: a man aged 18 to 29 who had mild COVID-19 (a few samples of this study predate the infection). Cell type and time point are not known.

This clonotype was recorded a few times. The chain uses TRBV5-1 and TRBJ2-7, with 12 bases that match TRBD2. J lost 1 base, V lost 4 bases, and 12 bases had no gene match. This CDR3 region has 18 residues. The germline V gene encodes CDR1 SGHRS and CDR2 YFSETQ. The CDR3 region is CASSQPTSGGLTSYEQYF. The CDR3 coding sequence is TGCGCCAGCAGCCAACCGACTAGCGGGGGCCTTACGTCCTACGAGCAGTACTTC.

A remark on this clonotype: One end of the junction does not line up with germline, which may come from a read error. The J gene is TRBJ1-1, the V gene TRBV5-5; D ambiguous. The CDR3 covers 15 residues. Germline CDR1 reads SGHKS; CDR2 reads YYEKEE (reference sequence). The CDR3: CANSFQLFSSPEAFF. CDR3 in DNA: TGTGCCAACAGCTTTCAGCTATTCAGTAGTCCTGAAGCTTTCTTT.

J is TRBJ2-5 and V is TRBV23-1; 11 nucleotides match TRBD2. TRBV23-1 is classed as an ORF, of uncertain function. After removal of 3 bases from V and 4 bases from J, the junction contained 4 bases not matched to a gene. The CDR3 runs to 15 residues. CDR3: CASSHTTSGAETQYF. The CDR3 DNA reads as TGCGCCAGCAGTCACACGACTAGCGGGGCAGAGACCCAGTACTTC.

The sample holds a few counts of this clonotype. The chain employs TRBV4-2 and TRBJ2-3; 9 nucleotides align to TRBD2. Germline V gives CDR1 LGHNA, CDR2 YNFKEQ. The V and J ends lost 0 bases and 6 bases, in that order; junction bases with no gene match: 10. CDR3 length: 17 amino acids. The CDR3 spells CASSQDVLERGEDTQYF. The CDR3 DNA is TGTGCCAGCAGCCAAGATGTCCTAGAGCGGGGGGAGGATACGCAGTATTTT.

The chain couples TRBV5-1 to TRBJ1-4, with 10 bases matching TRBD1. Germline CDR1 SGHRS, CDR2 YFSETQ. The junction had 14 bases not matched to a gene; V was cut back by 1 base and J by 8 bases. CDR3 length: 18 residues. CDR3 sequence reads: CASSLLSPPGQGGEKLFF. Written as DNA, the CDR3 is TGCGCCAGCAGCTTGTTATCCCCCCCAGGACAGGGGGGCGAAAAACTGTTTTTT. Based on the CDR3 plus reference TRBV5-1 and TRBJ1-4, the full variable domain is KAGVTQTPRYLIKTRGQQVTLSCSPISGHRSVSWYQQTPGQGLQFLFEYFSETQRNKGNFPGRFSGRQFSNSRSEMNVSTLELGDSALYLCASSLLSPPGQGGEKLFFGSGTQLSVL.

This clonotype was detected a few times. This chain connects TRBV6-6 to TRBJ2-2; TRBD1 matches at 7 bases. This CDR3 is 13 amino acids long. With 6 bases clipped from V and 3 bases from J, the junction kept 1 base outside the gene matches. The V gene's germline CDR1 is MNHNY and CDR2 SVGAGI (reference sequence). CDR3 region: CASRQGYTGELFF. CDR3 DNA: TGTGCCAGCAGACAGGGGTACACCGGGGAGCTGTTTTTT.

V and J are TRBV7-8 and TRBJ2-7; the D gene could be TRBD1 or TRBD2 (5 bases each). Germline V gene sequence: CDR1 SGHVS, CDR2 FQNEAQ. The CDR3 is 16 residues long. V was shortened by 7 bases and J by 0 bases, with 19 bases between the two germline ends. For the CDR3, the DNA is TGTGCCAGCAATCCCGCCGGGACCTTGAGCTCCTACGAGCAGTACGTC. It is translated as CASNPAGTLSSYEQYV.

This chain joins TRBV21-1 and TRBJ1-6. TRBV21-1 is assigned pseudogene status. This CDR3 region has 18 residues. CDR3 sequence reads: CASSNGRRSRIYNSPLHF. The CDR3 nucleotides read TGTGCCAGCAGCAACGGACGCCGAAGTAGGATCTATAATTCACCCCTCCACTTT.

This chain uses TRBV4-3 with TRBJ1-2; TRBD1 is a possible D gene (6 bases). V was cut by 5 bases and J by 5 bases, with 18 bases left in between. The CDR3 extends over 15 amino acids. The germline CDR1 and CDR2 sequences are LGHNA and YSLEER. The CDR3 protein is CASSEAGANLYGYTF. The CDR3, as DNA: TGCGCCAGCAGCGAGGCAGGGGCCAACCTTTATGGCTACACCTTC.

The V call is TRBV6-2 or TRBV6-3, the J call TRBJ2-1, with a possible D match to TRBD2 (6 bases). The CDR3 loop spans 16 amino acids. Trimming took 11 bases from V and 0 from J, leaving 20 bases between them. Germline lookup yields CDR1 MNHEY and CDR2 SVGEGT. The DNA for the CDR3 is TGTGCCTCCCGAGGGGATAGCGGTAGCTCCTACAATGAGCAGTTCTTC. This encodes CASRGDSGSSYNEQFF.

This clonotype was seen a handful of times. CDR3 region: CASSLAGEGNNEQFF. The CDR3, as DNA: TGCGCCAGCAGCCTAGCGGGGGAAGGGAACAATGAGCAGTTCTTC. This sequence joins TRBV4-1 and TRBJ2-1, with 9 bases that match TRBD2. Germline CDR1 and CDR2: MGHRA and YSYEKL. J lost 5 bases, V lost 4 bases, and 6 bases had no gene match. CDR3 size: 15 residues.

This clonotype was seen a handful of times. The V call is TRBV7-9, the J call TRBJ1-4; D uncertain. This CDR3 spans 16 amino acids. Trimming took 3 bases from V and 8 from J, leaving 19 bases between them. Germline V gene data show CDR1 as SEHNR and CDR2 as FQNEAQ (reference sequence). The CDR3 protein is CASSFPLGPRREKLFF. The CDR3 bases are TGTGCCAGCAGCTTTCCTCTAGGCCCAAGGCGGGAAAAACTGTTTTTT.

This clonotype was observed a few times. The CDR3 sequence is CASSYPINSGFTDTQYF. Written as DNA, the CDR3 is TGTGCCAGCAGTTACCCAATTAATAGCGGGTTCACAGATACGCAGTATTTT. The chain couples TRBV6-2 or TRBV6-3 to TRBJ2-3; 7 nucleotides match TRBD2. CDR3 length: 17 residues. The V and J ends lost 2 bases and 2 bases, in that order; junction bases with no gene match: 10. CDR1 is MNHEY and CDR2 is SVGEGT in the germline V gene.

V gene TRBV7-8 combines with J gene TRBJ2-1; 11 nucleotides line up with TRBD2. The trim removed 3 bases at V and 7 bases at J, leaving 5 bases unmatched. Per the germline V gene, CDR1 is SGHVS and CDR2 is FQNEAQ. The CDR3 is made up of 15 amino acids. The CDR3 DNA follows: TGTGCCAGCAGCTTTAGCGGGGGGGCCGTAAATGAGCAGTTCTTC. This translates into CASSFSGGAVNEQFF.

The CDR3 coding sequence is TGTGCCAGCAGCTCCCCGACGGGAGCTGGAAACACCATATATTTT. This codes for CASSSPTGAGNTIYF. V and J are TRBV6-2 or TRBV6-3 and TRBJ1-3; no definite D call. Trimming pared 6 bases from V and 2 bases from J, leaving 14 bases between. The CDR3 contains 15 residues. The germline V gene has CDR1 MNHEY and CDR2 SVGEGT.

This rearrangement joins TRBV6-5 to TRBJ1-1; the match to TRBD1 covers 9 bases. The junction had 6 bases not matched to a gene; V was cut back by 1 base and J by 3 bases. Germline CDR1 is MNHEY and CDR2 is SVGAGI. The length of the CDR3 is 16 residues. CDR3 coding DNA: TGTGCCAGCAGTTACTTCGATCGGACAGGGGACACTGAAGCTTTCTTT. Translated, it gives CASSYFDRTGDTEAFF.

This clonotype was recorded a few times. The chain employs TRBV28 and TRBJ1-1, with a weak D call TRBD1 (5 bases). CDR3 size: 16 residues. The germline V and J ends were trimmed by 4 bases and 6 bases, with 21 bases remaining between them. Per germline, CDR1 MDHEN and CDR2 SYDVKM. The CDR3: CASSSPPGRGGPEAFF. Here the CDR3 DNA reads TGTGCCAGCAGTTCCCCACCCGGTAGGGGCGGACCTGAAGCTTTCTTT.